This T cell receptor beta chain was sequenced for a study of shared clonotypes between healthy human individuals. Notes on the study in general: Sharing across a handful of donors was seen in roughly 5.2% of naive CD4 clonotypes. What rarefaction showed was incomplete sorted-subset sequencing despite large depth.

The CDR3 contains 15 residues. The germline V gene has CDR1 MGHDK and CDR2 SYGVNS. Trimming removed 1 base at V and 6 bases at J, with 15 bases between. Comment on this clone: As yet, its antigen is unknown.

CD4+ cells underwent separation, giving CD45RA+ naive and CD45RA-negative memory subsets. TCRdb's table, derived via immunoSEQ multiplex PCR, lists solely in-frame clones and lacks some. The sample records 2 million to 3 million clones, 93% being singletons. The chain has TRBV25-1 and TRBJ1-1; weak D call: TRBD1 (6 bases). Sequenced: naive CD4+ T cells from PBMCs. The sample's subset: CD45RA+ positively selected. The TCR originated in a man between 18 and 35 years old in good health. Some clones in this sample may be carry-over from other donors' samples. CDR3 coding DNA: TGTGCCAGCAGTGAATCTCCAGGGGCTGGACCTGAAGCTTTCTTT. It codes for CASSESPGAGPEAFF.